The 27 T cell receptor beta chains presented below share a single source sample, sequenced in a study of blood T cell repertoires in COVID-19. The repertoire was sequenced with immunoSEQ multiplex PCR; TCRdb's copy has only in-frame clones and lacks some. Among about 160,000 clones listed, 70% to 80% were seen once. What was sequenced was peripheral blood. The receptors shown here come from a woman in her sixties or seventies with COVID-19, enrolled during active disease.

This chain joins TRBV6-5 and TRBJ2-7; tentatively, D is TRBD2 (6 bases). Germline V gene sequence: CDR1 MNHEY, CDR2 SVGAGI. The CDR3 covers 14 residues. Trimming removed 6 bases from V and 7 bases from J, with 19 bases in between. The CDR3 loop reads CASSELGGPSEQYV. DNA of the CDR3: TGTGCCAGCAGCGAGTTGGGGGGACCGAGTGAGCAGTACGTC.

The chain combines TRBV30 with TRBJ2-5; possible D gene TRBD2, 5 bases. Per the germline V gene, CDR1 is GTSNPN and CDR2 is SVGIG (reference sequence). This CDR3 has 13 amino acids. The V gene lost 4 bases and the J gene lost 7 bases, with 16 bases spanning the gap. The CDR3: CAWNQAPEGTQYF. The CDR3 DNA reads TGTGCCTGGAATCAGGCCCCTGAGGGGACCCAGTACTTC.

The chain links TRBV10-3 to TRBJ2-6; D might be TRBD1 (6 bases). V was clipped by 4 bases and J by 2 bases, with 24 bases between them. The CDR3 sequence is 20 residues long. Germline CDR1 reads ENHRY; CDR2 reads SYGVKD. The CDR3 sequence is CAISAESGAASLPGANVLTF. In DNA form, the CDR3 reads TGTGCCATCAGTGCAGAATCAGGGGCGGCCTCCCTCCCTGGGGCCAACGTCCTGACTTTC.

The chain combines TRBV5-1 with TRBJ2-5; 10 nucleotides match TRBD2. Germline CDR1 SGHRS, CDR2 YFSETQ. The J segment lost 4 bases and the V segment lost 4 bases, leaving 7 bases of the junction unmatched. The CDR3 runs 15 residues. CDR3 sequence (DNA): TGCGCCAGCAGCCTTCTAGGGACTAGCGCAGAGACCCAGTACTTC. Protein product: CASSLLGTSAETQYF.

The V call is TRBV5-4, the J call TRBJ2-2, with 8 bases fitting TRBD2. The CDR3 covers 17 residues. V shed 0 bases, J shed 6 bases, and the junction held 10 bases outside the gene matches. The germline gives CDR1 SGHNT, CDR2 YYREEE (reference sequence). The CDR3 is CASSLVGRGGLPGELFF. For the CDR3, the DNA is TGTGCCAGCAGCTTGGTCGGTCGGGGGGGCCTCCCCGGGGAGCTGTTTTTT.

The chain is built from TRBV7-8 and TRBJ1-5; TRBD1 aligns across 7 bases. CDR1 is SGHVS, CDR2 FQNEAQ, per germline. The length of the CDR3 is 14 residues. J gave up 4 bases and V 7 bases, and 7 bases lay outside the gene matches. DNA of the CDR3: TGTGCCAGCAACGCCGGGACAGAGAATCAGCCCCAGCATTTT. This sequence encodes CASNAGTENQPQHF.

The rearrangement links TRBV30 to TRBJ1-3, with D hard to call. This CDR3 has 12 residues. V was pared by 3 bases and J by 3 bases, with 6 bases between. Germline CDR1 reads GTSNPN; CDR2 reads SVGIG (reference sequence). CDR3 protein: CAWSPHGNTIYF. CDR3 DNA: TGTGCCTGGAGCCCCCATGGAAACACCATATATTTT.

The CDR3 loop reads CASSVTASGRTDTQYF. CDR3 DNA sequence: TGTGCCAGCAGCGTCACTGCTAGCGGGAGGACAGATACGCAGTATTTT. The V gene is TRBV9, the J gene TRBJ2-3; 11 bases line up with TRBD2. Germline CDR1 and CDR2: SGDLS and YYNGEE. There are 16 residues in the CDR3. V gave up 2 bases and J gave up 3 bases; unmatched junction bases: 5. The full variable domain, completed using reference TRBV9 and TRBJ2-3, is DSGVTQTPKHLITATGQRVTLRCSPRSGDLSVYWYQQSLDQGLQFLIQYYNGEERAKGNILERFSAQQFPDLHSELNLSSLELGDSALYFCASSVTASGRTDTQYFGPGTRLTVL.

The CDR3 protein is CASSRSDTEAFF. CDR3 nucleotides: TGCGCCAGCAGCCGTTCAGACACTGAAGCTTTCTTT. V is TRBV4-1 and J is TRBJ1-1; D is ambiguous. With 4 bases removed from V and 3 bases from J, the gap between germline ends came to 6 bases. The CDR3 length is 12 residues. The germline V gene encodes CDR1 MGHRA and CDR2 YSYEKL.

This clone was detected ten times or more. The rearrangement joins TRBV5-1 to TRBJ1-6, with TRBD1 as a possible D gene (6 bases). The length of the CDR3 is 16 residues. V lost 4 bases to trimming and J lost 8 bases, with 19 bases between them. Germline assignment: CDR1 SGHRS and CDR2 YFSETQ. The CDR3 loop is CASSREPGTRDSPLHF. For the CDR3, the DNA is TGCGCCAGCAGCCGGGAACCGGGGACACGCGATTCACCCCTCCACTTT.

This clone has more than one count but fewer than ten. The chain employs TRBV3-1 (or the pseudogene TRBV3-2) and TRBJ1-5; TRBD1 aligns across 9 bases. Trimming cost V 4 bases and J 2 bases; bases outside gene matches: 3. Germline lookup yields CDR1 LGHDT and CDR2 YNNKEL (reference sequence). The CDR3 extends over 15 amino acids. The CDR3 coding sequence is TGTGCCAGCAGCCGGACAGGGGTTGGCAATCAGCCCCAGCATTTT. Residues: CASSRTGVGNQPQHF.

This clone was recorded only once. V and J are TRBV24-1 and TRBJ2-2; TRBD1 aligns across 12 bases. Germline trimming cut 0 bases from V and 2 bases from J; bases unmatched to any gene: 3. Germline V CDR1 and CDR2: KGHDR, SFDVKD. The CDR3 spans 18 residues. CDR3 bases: TGTGCCACCAGTGATTTGAGCGGGACAGGGGGCAACACCGGGGAGCTGTTTTTT. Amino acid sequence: CATSDLSGTGGNTGELFF.

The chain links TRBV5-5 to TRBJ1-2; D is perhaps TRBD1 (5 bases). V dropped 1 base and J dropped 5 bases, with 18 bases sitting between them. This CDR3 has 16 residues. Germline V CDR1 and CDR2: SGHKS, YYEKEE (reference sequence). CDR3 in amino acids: CASSLSPSGGFYGYTF. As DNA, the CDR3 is TGTGCCAGCAGCTTGTCACCGTCGGGGGGATTTTATGGCTACACCTTC.

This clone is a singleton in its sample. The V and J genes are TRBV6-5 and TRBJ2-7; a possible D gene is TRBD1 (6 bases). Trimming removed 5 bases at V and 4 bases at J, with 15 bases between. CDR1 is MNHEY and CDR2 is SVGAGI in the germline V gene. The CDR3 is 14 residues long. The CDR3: CASSPLRTDYEQYF. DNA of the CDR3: TGTGCCAGCAGTCCCCTGCGGACAGATTACGAGCAGTACTTC.

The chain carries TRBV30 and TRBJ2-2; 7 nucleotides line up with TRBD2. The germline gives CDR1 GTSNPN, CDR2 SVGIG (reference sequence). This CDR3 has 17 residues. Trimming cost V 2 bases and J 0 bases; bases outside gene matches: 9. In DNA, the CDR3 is TGTGCCTGGAGTCTGCTAGCGGACTTGACGAACACCGGGGAGCTGTTTTTT. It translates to CAWSLLADLTNTGELFF. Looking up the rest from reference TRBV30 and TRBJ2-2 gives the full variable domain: SQTIHQWPATLVQPVGSPLSLECTVEGTSNPNLYWYRQAAGRGLQLLFYSVGIGQISSEVPQNLSASRPQDRQFILSSKKLLLSDSGFYLCAWSLLADLTNTGELFFGEGSRLTVL.

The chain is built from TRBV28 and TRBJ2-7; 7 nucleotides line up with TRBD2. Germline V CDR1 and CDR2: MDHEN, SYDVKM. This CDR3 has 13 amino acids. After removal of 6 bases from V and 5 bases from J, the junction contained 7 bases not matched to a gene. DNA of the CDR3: TGTGCCAGCAGGAATACCGGGACTAACGAGCAGTACTTC. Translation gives CASRNTGTNEQYF.

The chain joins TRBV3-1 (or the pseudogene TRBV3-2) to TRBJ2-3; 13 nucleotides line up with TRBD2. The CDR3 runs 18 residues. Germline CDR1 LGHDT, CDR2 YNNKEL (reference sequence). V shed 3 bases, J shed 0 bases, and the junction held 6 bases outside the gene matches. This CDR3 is CASSHLTSGGYSTDTQYF. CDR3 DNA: TGTGCCAGCAGCCACCTGACTAGCGGGGGGTATAGCACAGATACGCAGTATTTT.

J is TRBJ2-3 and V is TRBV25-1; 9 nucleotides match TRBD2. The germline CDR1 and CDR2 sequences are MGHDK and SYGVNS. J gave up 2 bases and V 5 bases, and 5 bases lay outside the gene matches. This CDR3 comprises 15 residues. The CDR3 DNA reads TGTGCCAGCAGTTGGCTAGCGGGGACCACAGATACGCAGTATTTT. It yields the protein CASSWLAGTTDTQYF.

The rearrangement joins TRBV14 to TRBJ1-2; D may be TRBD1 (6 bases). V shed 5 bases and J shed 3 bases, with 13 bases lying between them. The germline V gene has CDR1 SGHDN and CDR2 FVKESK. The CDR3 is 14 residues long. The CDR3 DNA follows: TGTGCCAGCAGCTTATCGGACAGATACTATGGCTACACCTTC. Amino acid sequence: CASSLSDRYYGYTF.

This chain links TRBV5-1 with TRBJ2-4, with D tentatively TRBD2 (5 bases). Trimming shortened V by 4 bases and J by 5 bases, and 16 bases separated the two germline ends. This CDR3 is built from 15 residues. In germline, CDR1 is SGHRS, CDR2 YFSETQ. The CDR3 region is CASSLTLGSQNIQYF. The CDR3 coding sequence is TGCGCCAGCAGCCTGACGTTGGGGAGTCAAAACATTCAGTACTTC.

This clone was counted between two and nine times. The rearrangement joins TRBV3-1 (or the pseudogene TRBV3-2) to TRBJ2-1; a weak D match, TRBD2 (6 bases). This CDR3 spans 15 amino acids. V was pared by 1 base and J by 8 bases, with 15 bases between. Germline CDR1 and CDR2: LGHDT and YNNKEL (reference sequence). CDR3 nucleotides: TGTGCCAGCAGCCAAGCGGATAGCGCGGGGCATGAGCAGTTCTTC. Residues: CASSQADSAGHEQFF.

This chain's CDR3 is CASSEDRGVYTEAFF. The CDR3 coding sequence is TGTGCCAGCAGCGAAGACAGGGGGGTGTACACTGAAGCTTTCTTT. The chain links TRBV7-2 to TRBJ1-1, with 9 bases lining up with TRBD1. After removal of 5 bases from V and 3 bases from J, the junction contained 7 bases not matched to a gene. The CDR3 covers 15 residues. Germline V gives CDR1 SGHTA, CDR2 FQGNSA.

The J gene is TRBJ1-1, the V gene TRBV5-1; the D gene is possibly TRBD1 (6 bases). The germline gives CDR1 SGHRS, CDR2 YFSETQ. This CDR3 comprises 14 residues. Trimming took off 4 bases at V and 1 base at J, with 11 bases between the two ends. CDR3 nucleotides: TGCGCCAGCAGCCGGGACACTACGAACACTGAAGCTTTCTTT. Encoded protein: CASSRDTTNTEAFF.

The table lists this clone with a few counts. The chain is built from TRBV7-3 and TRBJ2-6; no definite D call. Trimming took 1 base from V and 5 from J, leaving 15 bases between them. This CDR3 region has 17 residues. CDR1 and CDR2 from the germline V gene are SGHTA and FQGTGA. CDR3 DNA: TGTGCCAGCAGCTTAATCCCCCGGATAGACAGGGCCAACGTCCTGACTTTC. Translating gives CASSLIPRIDRANVLTF.

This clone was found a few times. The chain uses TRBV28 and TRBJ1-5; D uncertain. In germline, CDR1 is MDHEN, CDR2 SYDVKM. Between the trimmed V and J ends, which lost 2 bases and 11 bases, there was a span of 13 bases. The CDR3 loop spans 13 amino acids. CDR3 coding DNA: TGTGCCAGCAGTTTACAGTTTCCCGCTGCCCAGCATTTT. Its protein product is CASSLQFPAAQHF.

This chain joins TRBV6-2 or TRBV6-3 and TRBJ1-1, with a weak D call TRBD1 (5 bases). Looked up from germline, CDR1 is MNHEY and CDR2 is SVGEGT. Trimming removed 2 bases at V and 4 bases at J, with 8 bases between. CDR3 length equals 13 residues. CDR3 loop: CASSYSGGTEAFF. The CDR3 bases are TGTGCCAGCAGTTACAGCGGGGGCACTGAAGCTTTCTTT.

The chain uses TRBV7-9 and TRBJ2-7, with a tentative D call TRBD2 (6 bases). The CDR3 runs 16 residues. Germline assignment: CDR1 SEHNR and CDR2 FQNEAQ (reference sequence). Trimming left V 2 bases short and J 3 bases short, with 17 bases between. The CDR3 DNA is TGTGCCAGCAGCTTATTAATCGGCGGGAACCGCTACGAGCAGTACTTC. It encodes CASSLLIGGNRYEQYF.